This T cell receptor (beta chain) was found in a study of breast tumors, draining lymph nodes, adjacent tissues. TCRdb reanalysed the multiplex PCR reads using MiXCR and keeps one entry per CDR3 protein. This repertoire shows 66,000 or so distinct CDR3 sequences, around two fifths found once; its top ten account for about 8.4%. Study outcomes and limitations: Data only fit, rather than demonstrated, lymph node origin of most tumor T cells. Luminal-like breast cancer showed significantly higher tumor–nontumor repertoire similarity than basal-like. Tumor TCR diversity was below lymph nodes but above nontumor tissue. The data were judged consistent with most tumor T cells coming from lymph node and expanding in tumor.

Details on this clonotype: Antigen unknown.

Per germline, CDR1 MDHEN and CDR2 SYDVKM. Between the trimmed V and J ends, which lost 7 bases and 5 bases, there was a span of 15 bases. The CDR3 extends over 14 amino acids. The clonotype originates from a female donor with breast cancer. Some clones in this sample may be carry-over from other donors' samples. Source material: breast tumor tissue. The J gene is TRBJ2-1, the V gene TRBV28; TRBD1 might be the D (5 bases). This CDR3 reads CASIQPRQNNEQFF. The CDR3 DNA sequence: TGTGCCAGCATCCAACCCCGACAGAACAATGAGCAGTTCTTC. Variable domain in full (rest from reference TRBV28 and TRBJ2-1): DVKVTQSSRYLVKRTGEKVFLECVQDMDHENMFWYRQDPGLGLRLIYFSYDVKMKEKGDIPEGYSVSREKKERFSLILESASTNQTSMYLCASIQPRQNNEQFFGPGTRLTVL.